This T cell receptor (beta chain) was recovered during a study of T cell repertoires and HLA-DP antigens. Worth noting for this clone: The antigen remains unidentified.

Profiling relied on immunoSEQ multiplex PCR, and the TCRdb table lists in-frame clones only, not all of them. There are fewer than 95,000 clones in the sample; 86% occur only once, and about 1.5% lies in the top ten. The germline V gene encodes CDR1 MDHEN and CDR2 SYDVKM. Trimming cost V 6 bases and J 2 bases, with 14 bases left between them. The CDR3 loop spans 15 amino acids. The chain joins TRBV28 to TRBJ2-1; D is perhaps TRBD1 (6 bases). This receptor was identified in a man between 50 and 59 years old in good health and CMV-seronegative. Sequencing was performed on CD4+ T cells from PBMCs. Here the CDR3 DNA reads TGTGCCAGCAGCCACTTACAGGGAACCTACAATGAGCAGTTCTTC. Amino acids: CASSHLQGTYNEQFF.